This TCR beta chain comes out of a study of Ad26.COV2.S vaccination and SARS-CoV-2 variants. Overall study: The trial was COV1001 and the donor's arm was Ad26.COV2.S.

The CDR3 runs 12 residues. CDR1 and CDR2 from the germline V gene are MDHEN and SYDVKM. V dropped 4 bases and J dropped 3 bases, with 3 bases sitting between them. Here immunoSEQ multiplex PCR was the method, and the copy in TCRdb shows in-frame clones only, minus some. The table has more than 300,000 clones, 70% to 90% seen once; the top ten hold 1.9%. Regarding treatment: about 20 received Ad26.COV2.S at low or high dose, single or two shots; roughly 5 received placebo; per-sample allocation not given. Samples came from day 63 after the first vaccine or placebo injection. Wuhan-strain spike was delivered by a replication-incompetent Ad26 vector.

The chain links TRBV28 to TRBJ2-2; D is uncertain. This receptor was taken from a person aged 18 to 65 who received the Ad26.COV2.S COVID-19 vaccine or a placebo. The sample consisted of peripheral blood, taken in a trial of Ad26.COV2.S vaccine versus placebo. In nucleotides, the CDR3 is TGTGCCAGCAGTTCGGACACCGGGGAGCTGTTTTTT. Its translation is CASSSDTGELFF.